The entry below describes one T cell receptor (beta chain). Its antigen is undetermined. Cells designated naive CD8 were CD45RO-negative and were positively selected for CCR7, with terminally differentiated effector memory CD45RA+ cells excluded. Only Caucasian adults living in Nashville, Tennessee served as donors. The germline gives CDR1 WNHNN, CDR2 SYGVQD (reference sequence). The V gene lost 2 bases and the J gene lost 1 base, with 8 bases spanning the gap. This CDR3 has 14 residues. Sorted-subset replicate PCR reactions contained approximately 190 ng DNA, corresponding to some 28,000 T cell genomes. Original analysis: Sequence data from immunoSEQ were junction-only and lacked quality scores; consequently, filtering differed. TCRdb's copy holds only in-frame clones and misses some; the assay was immunoSEQ multiplex PCR. V and J calls and clone size are as listed in that table; D and trimming were resolved from the DNA. The sample lists about 820,000 clones; nearly 95% were seen once.

This sample is part of a study of shared clonotypes between healthy human individuals. Study conclusions and caveats: Of the naive CD4 clonotypes, about 5% were shared across several donors.

The chain employs TRBV10-1 and TRBJ1-1; D unclear. This sequence originates from a young man in good health. The source material was naive CD8+ T cells sorted from blood. CDR3 region: CASSERQANTEAFF. In DNA form, the CDR3 reads TGCGCCAGCAGTGAGCGTCAGGCGAACACTGAAGCTTTCTTT.